The clone carrying this TCR beta chain appeared a single time. The sample originates from a study of blood T cell repertoires in COVID-19. Turning to the study itself: The cDNA or gDNA used as material had been derived from T cells, B-cell-depleted T cells, or PBMCs.

The table came from immunoSEQ multiplex PCR; TCRdb's copy has only in-frame clones and leaves some out. The table has 190,000 or so clones, roughly 90% seen once; the top ten hold 7.5% to 10%. Trimming pared 0 bases from V and 4 bases from J, leaving 7 bases between. This CDR3 has 13 amino acids. Membership in each cohort depended on participant-reported clinical history. Recovery among Cohort 3 donors was established by two negative PCRs, clearance, or symptom resolution. The clonotype was recovered from a woman aged 18-30 years who had recovered from COVID-19. The specimen was PBMCs or T cells enriched from blood (not recorded which). The V call is TRBV12-3 or TRBV12-4, the J call TRBJ2-7; possible D gene TRBD1, 5 bases. The CDR3: CASSLAKGYEQYF. The CDR3 DNA follows: TGTGCCAGCAGTTTAGCGAAGGGGTACGAGCAGTACTTC.